Given below is one T cell receptor (beta chain) in context. The sample belongs to a study of blood T cell repertoires in COVID-19. The wider study: From T cells, B-cell-depleted T cells, or PBMCs came the material, which was cDNA or gDNA.

Trimming removed 0 bases from V and 4 bases from J; junction bases left unmatched: 14. The CDR3 runs to 18 residues. The germline gives CDR1 LGHNA, CDR2 YSLEER. How the authors handled the data: Reference gene primers were amplified, and this amplification served to estimate nucleated cell counts. The table came from immunoSEQ multiplex PCR; TCRdb's copy has only in-frame clones and leaves some out. That table furnishes V, J and clone size, whereas the DNA furnished D and trimming. The sample holds roughly 330,000 clones, 70% to 90% seen once. Sequenced input: peripheral blood. The sequence derives from a woman between 50 and 59 years old with active or convalescent COVID-19. The chain employs TRBV4-3 and TRBJ2-7; 8 bases map to TRBD2. The CDR3 sequence is CASSQEMRGSGAGYEQYF. DNA of the CDR3: TGCGCCAGCAGCCAAGAAATGAGGGGTAGCGGGGCAGGGTACGAGCAGTACTTC.